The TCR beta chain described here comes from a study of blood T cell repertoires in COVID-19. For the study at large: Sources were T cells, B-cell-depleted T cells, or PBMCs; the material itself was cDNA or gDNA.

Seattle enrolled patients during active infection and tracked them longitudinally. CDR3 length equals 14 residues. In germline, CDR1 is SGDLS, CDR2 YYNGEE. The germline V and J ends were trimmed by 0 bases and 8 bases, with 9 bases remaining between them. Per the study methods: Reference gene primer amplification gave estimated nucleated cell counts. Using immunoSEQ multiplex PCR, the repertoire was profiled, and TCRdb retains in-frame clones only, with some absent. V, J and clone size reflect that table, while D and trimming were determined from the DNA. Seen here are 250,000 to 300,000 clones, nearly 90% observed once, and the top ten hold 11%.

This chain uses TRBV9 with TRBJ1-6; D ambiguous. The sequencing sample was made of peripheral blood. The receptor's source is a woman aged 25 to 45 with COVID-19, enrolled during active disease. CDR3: CASSVGPFDSPLHF. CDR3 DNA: TGTGCCAGCAGCGTAGGTCCCTTCGATTCACCCCTCCACTTT.